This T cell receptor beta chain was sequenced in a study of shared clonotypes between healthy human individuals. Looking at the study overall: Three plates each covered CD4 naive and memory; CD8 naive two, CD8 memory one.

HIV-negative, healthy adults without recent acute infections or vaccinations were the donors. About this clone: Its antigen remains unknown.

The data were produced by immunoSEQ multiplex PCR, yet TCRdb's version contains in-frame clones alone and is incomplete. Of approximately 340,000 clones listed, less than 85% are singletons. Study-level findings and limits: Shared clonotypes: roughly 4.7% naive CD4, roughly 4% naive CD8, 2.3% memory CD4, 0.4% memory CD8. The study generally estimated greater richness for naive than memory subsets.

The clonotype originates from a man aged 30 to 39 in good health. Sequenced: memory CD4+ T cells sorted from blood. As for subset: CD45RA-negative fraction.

The CDR3 nucleotides are TGCGCCAGCAGCTTGGTCCGGGGCCTAAGCTCCTACGAGCAGTACTTC. It is translated as CASSLVRGLSSYEQYF. The V call is TRBV5-1, the J call TRBJ2-7; D may be TRBD1 or TRBD2 (5 bases each). Germline V gene lookup returns CDR1 SGHRS and CDR2 YFSETQ. V lost 0 bases and J 0 bases, leaving 13 bases between the germline ends. This CDR3 region has 16 residues.